This TCR beta chain appears in the sequencing data of a study of T cells in Graves' hyperthyroidism and ophthalmopathy. General observations from the study: Most thyroid clonotypes that were expanded above 0.001 also turned up in blood. The authors' 13 V-J model separated ophthalmopathy from stable hyperthyroidism.

TCR beta CDR3 regions were amplified from RNA transcripts. The HTBI primer set drove a first-round RT-PCR of the TCR CDR3. TCRdb ran MiXCR on the multiplex PCR reads and lists one entry per CDR3 protein. The sample carries roughly 710,000 distinct CDR3 sequences, over 35% recorded once. This clonotype was observed many times. Antigen unknown. Trimming left V 6 bases short and J 6 bases short, with 14 bases between. Germline assignment: CDR1 SGHDN and CDR2 FVKESK. The CDR3 is 13 amino acids. The chain employs TRBV14 and TRBJ1-1; D is unresolved. This sequence was found in a woman aged 40 to 50 with Graves' hyperthyroidism. Sample: blood. CDR3 loop: CASSLTVGAEAFF. The CDR3, as DNA: TGTGCCAGCAGTCTAACAGTTGGCGCTGAAGCTTTCTTT. Full variable domain (missing parts from reference TRBV14 and TRBJ1-1): EAGVTQFPSHSVIEKGQTVTLRCDPISGHDNLYWYRRVMGKEIKFLLHFVKESKQDESGMPNNRFLAERTGGTYSTLKVQPAELEDSGVYFCASSLTVGAEAFFGQGTRLTVV.